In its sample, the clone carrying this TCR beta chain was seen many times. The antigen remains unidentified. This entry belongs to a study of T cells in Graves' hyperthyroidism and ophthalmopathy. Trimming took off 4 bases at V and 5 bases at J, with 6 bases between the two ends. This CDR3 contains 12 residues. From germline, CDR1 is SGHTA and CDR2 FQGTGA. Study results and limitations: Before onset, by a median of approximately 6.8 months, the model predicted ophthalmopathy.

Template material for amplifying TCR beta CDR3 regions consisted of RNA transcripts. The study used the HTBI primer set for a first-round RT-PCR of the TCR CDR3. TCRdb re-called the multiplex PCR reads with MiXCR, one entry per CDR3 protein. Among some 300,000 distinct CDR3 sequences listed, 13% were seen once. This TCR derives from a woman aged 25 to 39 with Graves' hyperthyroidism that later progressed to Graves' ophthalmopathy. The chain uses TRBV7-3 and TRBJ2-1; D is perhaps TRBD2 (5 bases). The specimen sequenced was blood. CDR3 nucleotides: TGTGCCAGCAGCTCCGGGGACAATGAGCAGTTCTTC. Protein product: CASSSGDNEQFF.